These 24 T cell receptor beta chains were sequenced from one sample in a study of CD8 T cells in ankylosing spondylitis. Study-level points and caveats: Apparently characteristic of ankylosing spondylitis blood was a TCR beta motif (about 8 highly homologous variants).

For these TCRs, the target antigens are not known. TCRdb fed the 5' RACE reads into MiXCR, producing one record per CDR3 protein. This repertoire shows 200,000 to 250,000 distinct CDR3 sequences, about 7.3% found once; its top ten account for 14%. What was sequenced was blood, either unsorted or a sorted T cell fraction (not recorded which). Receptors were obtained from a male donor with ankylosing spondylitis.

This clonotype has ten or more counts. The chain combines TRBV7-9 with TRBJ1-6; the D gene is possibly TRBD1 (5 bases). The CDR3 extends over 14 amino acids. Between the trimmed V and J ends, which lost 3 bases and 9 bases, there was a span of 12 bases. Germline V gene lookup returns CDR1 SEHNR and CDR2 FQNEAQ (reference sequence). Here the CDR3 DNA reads TGTGCCAGCAGCTTCGGGACTGTTACTTCACCCCTCCACTTT. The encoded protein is CASSFGTVTSPLHF.

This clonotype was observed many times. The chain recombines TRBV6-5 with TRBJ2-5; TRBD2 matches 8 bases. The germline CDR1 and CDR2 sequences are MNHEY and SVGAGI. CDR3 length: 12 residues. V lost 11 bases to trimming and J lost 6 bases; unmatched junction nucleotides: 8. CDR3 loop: CASGGPGKTQYF. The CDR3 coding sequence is TGTGCCTCGGGAGGGCCAGGGAAGACCCAGTACTTC.

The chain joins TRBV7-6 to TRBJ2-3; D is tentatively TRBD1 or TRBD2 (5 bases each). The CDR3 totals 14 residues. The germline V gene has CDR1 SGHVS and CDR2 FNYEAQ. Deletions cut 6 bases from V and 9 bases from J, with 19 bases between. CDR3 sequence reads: CASSTNRDRLTQYF. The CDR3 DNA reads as TGTGCCAGCAGTACTAACCGGGACCGACTAACGCAGTATTTT.

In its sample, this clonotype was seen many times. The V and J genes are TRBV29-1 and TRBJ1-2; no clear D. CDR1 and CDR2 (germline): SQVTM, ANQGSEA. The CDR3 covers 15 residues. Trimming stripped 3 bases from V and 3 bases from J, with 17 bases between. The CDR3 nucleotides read TGCAGCGTTGATCCGGGGATTCCCGGGGACTATGGCTACACCTTC. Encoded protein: CSVDPGIPGDYGYTF.

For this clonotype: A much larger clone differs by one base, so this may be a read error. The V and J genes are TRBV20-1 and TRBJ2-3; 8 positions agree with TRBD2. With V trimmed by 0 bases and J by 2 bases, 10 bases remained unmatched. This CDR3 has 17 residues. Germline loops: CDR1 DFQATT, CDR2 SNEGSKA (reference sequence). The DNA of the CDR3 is TGCAGTGCTAGAGATGCGGGGATAGCGGGACCCACAGATACGCAGTATTTT. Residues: CSARDAGIAGPTDTQYF.

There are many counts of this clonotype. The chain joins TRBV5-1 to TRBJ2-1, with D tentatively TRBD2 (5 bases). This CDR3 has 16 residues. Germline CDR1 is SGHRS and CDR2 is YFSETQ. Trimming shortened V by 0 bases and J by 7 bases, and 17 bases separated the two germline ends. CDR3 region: CASSLAYRGPGNEQFF. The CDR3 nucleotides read TGCGCCAGCAGCTTGGCTTATAGAGGGCCAGGAAATGAGCAGTTCTTC.

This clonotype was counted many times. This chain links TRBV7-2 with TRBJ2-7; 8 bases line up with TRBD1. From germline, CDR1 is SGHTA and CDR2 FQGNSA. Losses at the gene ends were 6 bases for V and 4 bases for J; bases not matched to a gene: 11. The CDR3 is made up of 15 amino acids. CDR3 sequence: CASSQPPTGGYEQYF. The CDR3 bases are TGTGCCAGCAGTCAGCCCCCCACAGGGGGGTACGAGCAGTACTTC.

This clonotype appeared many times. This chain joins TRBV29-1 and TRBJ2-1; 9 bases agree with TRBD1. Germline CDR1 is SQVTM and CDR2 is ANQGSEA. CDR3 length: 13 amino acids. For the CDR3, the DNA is TGCAGTGCCGCGACAGGGGGGTACAATGAGCAGTTCTTC. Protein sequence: CSAATGGYNEQFF.

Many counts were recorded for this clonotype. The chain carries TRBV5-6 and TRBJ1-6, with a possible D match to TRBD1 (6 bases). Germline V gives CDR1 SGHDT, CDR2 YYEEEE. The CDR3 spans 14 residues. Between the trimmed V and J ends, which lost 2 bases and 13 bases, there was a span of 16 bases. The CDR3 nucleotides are TGTGCCAGCAGCTTTGGCACAGGGAGACGTCCCCTCCACTTT. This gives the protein CASSFGTGRRPLHF.

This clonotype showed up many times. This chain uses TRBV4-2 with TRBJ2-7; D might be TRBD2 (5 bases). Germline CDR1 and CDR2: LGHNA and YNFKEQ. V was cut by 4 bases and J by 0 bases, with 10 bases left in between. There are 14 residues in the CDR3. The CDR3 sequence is CASSPEGYSYEQYF. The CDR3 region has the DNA TGTGCCAGCAGCCCTGAGGGTTACTCCTACGAGCAGTACTTC.

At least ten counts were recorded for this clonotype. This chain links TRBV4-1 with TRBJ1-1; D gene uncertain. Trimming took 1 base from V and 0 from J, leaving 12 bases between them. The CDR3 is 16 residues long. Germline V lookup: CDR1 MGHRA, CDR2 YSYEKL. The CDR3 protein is CASSQVAGFMNTEAFF. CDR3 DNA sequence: TGCGCCAGCAGCCAAGTCGCAGGATTTATGAACACTGAAGCTTTCTTT.

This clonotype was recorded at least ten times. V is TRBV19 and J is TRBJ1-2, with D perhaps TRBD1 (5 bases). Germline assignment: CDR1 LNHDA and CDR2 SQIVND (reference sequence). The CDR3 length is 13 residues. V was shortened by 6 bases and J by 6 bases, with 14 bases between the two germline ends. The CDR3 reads CASRGAVPDGYTF. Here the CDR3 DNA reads TGTGCCAGTAGAGGGGCCGTTCCCGATGGCTACACCTTC.

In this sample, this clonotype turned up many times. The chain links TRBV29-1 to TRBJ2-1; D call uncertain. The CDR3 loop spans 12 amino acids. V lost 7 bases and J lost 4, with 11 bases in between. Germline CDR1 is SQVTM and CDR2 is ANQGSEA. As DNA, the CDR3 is TGCAGCGGGACCCTTCGGTACAATGAGCAGTTCTTC. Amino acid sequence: CSGTLRYNEQFF.

CDR3: CASSSRPGRSYEQYF. The CDR3 DNA is TGTGCCAGCAGTTCCCGACCCGGCAGGTCCTACGAGCAGTACTTC. V is TRBV6-5 and J is TRBJ2-7; D unresolved. Germline V gene sequence: CDR1 MNHEY, CDR2 SVGAGI. The V gene lost 4 bases and the J gene lost 1 base, with 14 bases spanning the gap. This CDR3 has 15 residues.

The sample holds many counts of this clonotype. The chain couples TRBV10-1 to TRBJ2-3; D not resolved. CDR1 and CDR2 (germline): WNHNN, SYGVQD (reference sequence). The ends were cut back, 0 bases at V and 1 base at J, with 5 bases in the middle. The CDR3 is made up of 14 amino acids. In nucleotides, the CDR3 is TGCGCCAGCAGTGAGTCGACGGGCACAGATACGCAGTATTTT. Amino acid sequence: CASSESTGTDTQYF.

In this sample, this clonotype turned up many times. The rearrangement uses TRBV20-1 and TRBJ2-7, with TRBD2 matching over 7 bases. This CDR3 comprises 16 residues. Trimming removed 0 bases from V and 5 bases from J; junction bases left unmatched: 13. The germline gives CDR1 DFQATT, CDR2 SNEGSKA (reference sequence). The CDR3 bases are TGCAGTGCTAGAGATCGGCGTGCTGCGGGAGCCCACGAGCAGTACTTC. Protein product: CSARDRRAAGAHEQYF.

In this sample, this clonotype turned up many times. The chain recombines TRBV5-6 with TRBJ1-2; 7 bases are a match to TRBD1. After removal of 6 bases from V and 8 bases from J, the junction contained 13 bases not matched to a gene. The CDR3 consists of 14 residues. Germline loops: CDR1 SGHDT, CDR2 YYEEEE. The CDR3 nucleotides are TGTGCCAGCACGCCTCAGGGGGGGGTAGCAGGCTACACCTTC. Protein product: CASTPQGGVAGYTF.

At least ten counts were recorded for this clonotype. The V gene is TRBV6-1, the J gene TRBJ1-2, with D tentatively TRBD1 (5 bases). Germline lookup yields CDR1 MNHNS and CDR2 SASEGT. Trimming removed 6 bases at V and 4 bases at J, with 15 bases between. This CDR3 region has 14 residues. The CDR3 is CASSGVQGIYGYTF. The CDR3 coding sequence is TGTGCCAGCAGCGGAGTGCAGGGAATCTATGGCTACACCTTC.

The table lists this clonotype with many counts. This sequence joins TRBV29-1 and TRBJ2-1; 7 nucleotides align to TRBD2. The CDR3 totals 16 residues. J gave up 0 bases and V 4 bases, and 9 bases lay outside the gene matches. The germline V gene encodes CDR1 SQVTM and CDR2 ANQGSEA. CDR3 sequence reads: CSVGGGAGSSYNEQFF. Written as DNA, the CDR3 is TGCAGCGTTGGGGGGGGAGCGGGTAGCTCCTACAATGAGCAGTTCTTC.

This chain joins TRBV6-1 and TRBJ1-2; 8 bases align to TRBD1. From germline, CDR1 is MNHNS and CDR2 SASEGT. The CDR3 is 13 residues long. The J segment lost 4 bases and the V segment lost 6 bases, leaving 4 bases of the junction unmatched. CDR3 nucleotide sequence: TGTGCCAGCAGCACAACAGGGGGCTATGGCTACACCTTC. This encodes CASSTTGGYGYTF.

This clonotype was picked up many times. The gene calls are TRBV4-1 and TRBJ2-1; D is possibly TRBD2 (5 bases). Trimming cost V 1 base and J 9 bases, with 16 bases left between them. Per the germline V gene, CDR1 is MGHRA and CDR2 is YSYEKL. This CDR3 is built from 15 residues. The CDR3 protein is CASSQGQYLTSEQFF. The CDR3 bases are TGCGCCAGCAGCCAAGGGCAATACCTTACTAGTGAGCAGTTCTTC.

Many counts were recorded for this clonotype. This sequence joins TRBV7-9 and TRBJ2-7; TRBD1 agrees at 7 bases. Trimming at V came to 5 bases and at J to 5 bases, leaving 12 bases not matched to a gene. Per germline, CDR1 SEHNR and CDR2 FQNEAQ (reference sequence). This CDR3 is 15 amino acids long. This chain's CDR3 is CASSLGQALGHEQYF. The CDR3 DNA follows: TGTGCCAGCAGCCTCGGACAGGCTCTCGGTCACGAGCAGTACTTC.

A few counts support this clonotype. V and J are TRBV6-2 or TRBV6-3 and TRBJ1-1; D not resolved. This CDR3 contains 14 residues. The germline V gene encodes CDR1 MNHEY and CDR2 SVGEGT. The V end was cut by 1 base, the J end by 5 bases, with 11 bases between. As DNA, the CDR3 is TGTGCCAGCAGTTACTTTCCGGGATTTACTGAAGCTTTCTTT. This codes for CASSYFPGFTEAFF.

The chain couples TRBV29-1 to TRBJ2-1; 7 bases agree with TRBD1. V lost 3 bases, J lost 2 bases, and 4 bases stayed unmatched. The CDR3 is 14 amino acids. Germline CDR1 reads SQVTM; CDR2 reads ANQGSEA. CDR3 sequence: CSVDGTETYNEQFF. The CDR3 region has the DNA TGCAGCGTTGACGGGACAGAAACCTACAATGAGCAGTTCTTC.